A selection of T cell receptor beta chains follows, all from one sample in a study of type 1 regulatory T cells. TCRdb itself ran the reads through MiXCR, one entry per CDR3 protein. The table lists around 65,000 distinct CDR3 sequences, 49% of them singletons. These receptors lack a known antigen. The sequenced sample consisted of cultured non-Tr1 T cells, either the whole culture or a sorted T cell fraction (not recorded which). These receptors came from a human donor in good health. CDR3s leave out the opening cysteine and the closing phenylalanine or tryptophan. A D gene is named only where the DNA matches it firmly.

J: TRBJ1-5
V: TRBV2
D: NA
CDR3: ASSEWGRSSLYSNQPQH

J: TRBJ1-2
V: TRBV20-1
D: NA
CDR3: SALTLGAVYGYT

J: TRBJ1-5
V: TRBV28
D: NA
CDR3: ASSLRGKPQH

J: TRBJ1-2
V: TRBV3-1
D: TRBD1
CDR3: ASSRKGQGAWGYT

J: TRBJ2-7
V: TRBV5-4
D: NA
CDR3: ASSALLGTYEQY

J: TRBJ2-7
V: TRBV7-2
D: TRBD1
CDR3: ASSWDRIYEQY

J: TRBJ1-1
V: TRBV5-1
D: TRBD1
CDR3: ASSLTTGRGTEAF

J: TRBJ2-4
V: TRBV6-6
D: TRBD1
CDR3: AIRGLSKNIQY

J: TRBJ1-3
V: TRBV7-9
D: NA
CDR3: ASSPNQGLRSGNTIY

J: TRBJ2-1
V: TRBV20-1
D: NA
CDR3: SVLSVHNEQF

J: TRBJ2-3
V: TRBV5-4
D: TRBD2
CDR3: ASSPSPLAFPSTDTQY

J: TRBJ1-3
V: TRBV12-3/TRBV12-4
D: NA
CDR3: ASTIGHGSGNTIY

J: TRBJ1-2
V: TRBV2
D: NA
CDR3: ASSENTRYGYT

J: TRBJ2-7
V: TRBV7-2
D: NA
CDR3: ASSFGGALSYEQY

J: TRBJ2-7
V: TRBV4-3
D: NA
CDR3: ASSQAGVNAYEQY

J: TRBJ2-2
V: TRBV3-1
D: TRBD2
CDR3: ASSLSGVNTGELF

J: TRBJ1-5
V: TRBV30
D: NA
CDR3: AWSEQLNQPQH

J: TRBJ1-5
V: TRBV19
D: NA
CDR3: ASSIWGSNQPQH

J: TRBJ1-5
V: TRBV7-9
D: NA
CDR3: ASSPQEGQPQH

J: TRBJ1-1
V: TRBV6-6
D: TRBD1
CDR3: ASSYSQGARAEAF

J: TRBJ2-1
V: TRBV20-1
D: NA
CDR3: SVFSRGRYNEQF

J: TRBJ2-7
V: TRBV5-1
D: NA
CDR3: ASSDLDRTYEQY

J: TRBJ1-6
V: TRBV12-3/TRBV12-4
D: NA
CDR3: ASSKTGRSSYNSPLH

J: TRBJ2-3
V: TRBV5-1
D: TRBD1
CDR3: ASSNGQGAGTDTQY